The source of this TCR beta chain is a study of control samples from healthy donors and cancer patients. The repertoire was sequenced with immunoSEQ multiplex PCR; TCRdb's copy has only in-frame clones and lacks some. Seen here are about 86,000 clones, approximately 88% observed once, and the top ten hold 8.5% to 10%. This sequence originates from a woman aged 45-65 years with colorectal cancer. Sequenced: PBMCs.

This CDR3 reads CSVGEGTSANEQFF. CDR3 coding DNA: TGCAGCGTCGGAGAGGGGACTAGCGCCAATGAGCAGTTCTTC. The gene calls are TRBV29-1 and TRBJ2-1; TRBD2 matches 10 bases. Trimming at V came to 6 bases and at J to 6 bases, leaving 8 bases not matched to a gene. Germline V gives CDR1 SQVTM, CDR2 ANQGSEA. The CDR3 extends over 14 amino acids.